This TCR beta chain was observed in a study of neoadjuvant anti-PD-1 for oral cavity cancer (dated by TCRdb to the early 2020s). A note on the overall study: Before curative-intent surgical resection, most patients were given three to four biweekly doses of nivolumab at 3 mg/kg. Patients with complete response, partial response or stable disease by RECIST 1.1 were defined as responders, whereas patients with progression were defined as non-responders. There were roughly 11 patients in the parent correlative cohort, and the response rate was less than 40%. Patients without progression received a fourth nivolumab dose around day 43 and underwent definitive surgical resection on days 50-56. Points the paper makes about the study in general: Higher pretreatment blood Treg/Th17 ratios correlated with both higher pretreatment blood TCRbeta clonality and lower post-treatment tumor TCRbeta clonality. TCR analyses included only a few patients per response group, and the authors called for larger cohorts for validation. Within PBMCs, T cell clonality (Gini index) was significantly higher in non-responders than responders after neoadjuvant nivolumab.

About this clone itself: Its target antigen remains unknown. No per-base quality is available; no much larger clone lies one base away.

Sample time point, as interpreted from the label and publication: after neoadjuvant nivolumab, at surgical resection. The patients had newly diagnosed stage II-IVA oral cavity squamous cell carcinoma and had not received any prior systemic or radiation treatment. Everyone in the cohort had locally advanced, HPV-negative oral cavity squamous cell carcinoma. Peripheral blood mononuclear cells were analyzed directly and were not maintained or expanded in culture. Samples came from a longitudinal correlative study of a single-arm phase II trial of neoadjuvant nivolumab in oral cavity squamous cell carcinoma. Subject-matched pre- and post-treatment PBMCs and tumors from three responders and three non-responders underwent genomic DNA-based TCRbeta sequencing. Peripheral blood mononuclear cells were collected before nivolumab treatment and were collected again after treatment, at the time of surgery. Genomic DNA was isolated from PBMCs using the Maxwell RSC DNA from Cells kit.

For deep sequencing of PBMC libraries, mostly around 520 ng of input genomic DNA was used, and six replicates were run per sample. The immunoSEQ hsTCRbeta kit was used to prepare TCRbeta libraries according to the manufacturer's instructions. The finished libraries were brought together in one pool at approximately 3 nM, which was then read using an Illumina NovaSeq 6000 S4 flow cell. The paper's data handling went like this. The immunoSEQ Analyzer handled quality control and preprocessing of the raw data. The analysis was restricted to productive rearrangements, with each unique CDR3 amino acid sequence defining a clonotype. Repertoire clonality was estimated as the Gini-Simpson index, computed with the R package tcR. Student's t test was used to compare Gini indices, while Pearson correlation assessed associations with tumor size change. TCRdb retrieved this table from immuneACCESS and kept in-frame rearrangements only. Not all clones are present; in checked studies, unresolved V genes account for under half, and no reason is known for the remainder. The DNA gave D and trimming, while V, J and clone size come from that table. The sample table holds around 65,000 clones, of which roughly nine tenths were seen once. Jointly, the top ten make up 2.5% to 3% of the sample.

Sequencing was performed on PBMCs, taken after nivolumab (anti-PD-1) treatment. The source of this sequence is a person aged 35 to 85 with oral cavity squamous cell carcinoma.

The CDR3 region reads CASGIGRGSSGANVLTF. In nucleotide form, the sequence is TGCGCCAGCGGAATAGGACGGGGGAGCTCTGGGGCCAACGTCCTGACTTTC. Rearrangement joined TRBV5-1 to TRBJ2-6, with TRBD2 tentatively as D gene (6 bases match). The CDR3 sequence holds 17 residues, the cysteine and phenylalanine included. Only CDR3 DNA is held: 51 bases, read in frame from base 1. V is reduced by 7 bases and J by 0 bases, leaving a spacing of 17 bases between them. The germline V gene supplies CDR1 SGHRS and CDR2 YFSETQ.